These 5 T cell receptor beta chains originate from one sample sequenced in a study of cytomegalovirus exposure and HLA in healthy donors. PCR employed 60 Vbeta and 13 Jbeta primers. Assay used: immunoSEQ multiplex PCR; TCRdb lists only in-frame clones, some missing. Of 150,000 to 200,000 clones listed, around 81% are singletons. Sample: PBMCs. These receptors all come from a man between 18 and 35 years old in good health and CMV-seronegative.

The chain carries TRBV19 and TRBJ2-1, with D perhaps TRBD1 (5 bases). This CDR3 has 13 amino acids. The germline V gene has CDR1 LNHDA and CDR2 SQIVND (reference sequence). V lost 4 bases to trimming and J lost 4 bases, with 8 bases between them. CDR3 bases: TGTGCCAGTAGTACACAGGTATACAATGAGCAGTTCTTC. It yields the protein CASSTQVYNEQFF.

V usage is TRBV6-5 and J usage is TRBJ2-1, with 9 positions matching TRBD1. CDR1 is MNHEY and CDR2 is SVGAGI in the germline V gene. V lost 6 bases to trimming and J lost 0 bases; unmatched junction nucleotides: 3. The CDR3 loop spans 15 amino acids. The CDR3 spells CASRRDRVSYNEQFF. For the CDR3, the DNA is TGTGCCAGCAGACGGGACAGGGTCTCCTACAATGAGCAGTTCTTC.

The CDR3 nucleotides read TGTGCCAGCAGCGTAGTGGAGGGGGGGCTAGGAGAGACCCAGTACTTC. This encodes CASSVVEGGLGETQYF. The rearrangement joins TRBV9 to TRBJ2-5; D may be TRBD2 (7 bases). CDR3 size: 16 residues. V was clipped by 0 bases and J by 4 bases, with 16 bases between them. Germline CDR1 SGDLS, CDR2 YYNGEE. The full variable domain, with the rest looked up from reference TRBV9 and TRBJ2-5, is DSGVTQTPKHLITATGQRVTLRCSPRSGDLSVYWYQQSLDQGLQFLIQYYNGEERAKGNILERFSAQQFPDLHSELNLSSLELGDSALYFCASSVVEGGLGETQYFGPGTRLLVL.

The CDR3 sequence is CASSPETHRTNEKLFF. Here the CDR3 DNA reads TGTGCCAGTAGTCCGGAGACCCATCGGACTAATGAAAAACTGTTTTTT. J is TRBJ1-4 and V is TRBV19; D remains ambiguous. V dropped 5 bases and J dropped 2 bases, with 15 bases sitting between them. Germline V CDR1 and CDR2: LNHDA, SQIVND (reference sequence). There are 16 residues in the CDR3.

The chain uses TRBV7-2 and TRBJ2-5, with a possible D match to TRBD1 (6 bases). The CDR3 length is 15 residues. Per the germline V gene, CDR1 is SGHTA and CDR2 is FQGNSA. The V and J ends lost 7 bases and 3 bases respectively, with 18 bases between them. The DNA of the CDR3 is TGTGCCAGCACCCCCTCGGTTACAGGGAAAGAGACCCAGTACTTC. The encoded protein is CASTPSVTGKETQYF.